This T cell receptor (beta chain) was documented in a study of shared clonotypes between healthy human individuals. Only in-frame clones appear in the TCRdb table, and some are missing; sequencing was by immunoSEQ multiplex PCR. The sample holds around 700,000 clones, about 92% seen once. Naive CD8 cells lacked CD45RO, underwent positive selection for CCR7 and left out terminally differentiated effector memory CD45RA+ cells. Trimming removed 6 bases from V and 3 bases from J, with 11 bases in between. CDR1 SGHTA and CDR2 FQGNSA come from the germline V gene. The CDR3 consists of 14 residues. This TCR came from a man aged 25-45 years in good health. Sequencing was carried out using naive CD8+ T cells sorted from blood. The rearrangement uses TRBV7-2 and TRBJ2-2; no clear D gene. This chain's CDR3 is CASRPAAYTGELFF. The CDR3 coding sequence is TGTGCCAGCAGGCCAGCTGCCTACACCGGGGAGCTGTTTTTT.